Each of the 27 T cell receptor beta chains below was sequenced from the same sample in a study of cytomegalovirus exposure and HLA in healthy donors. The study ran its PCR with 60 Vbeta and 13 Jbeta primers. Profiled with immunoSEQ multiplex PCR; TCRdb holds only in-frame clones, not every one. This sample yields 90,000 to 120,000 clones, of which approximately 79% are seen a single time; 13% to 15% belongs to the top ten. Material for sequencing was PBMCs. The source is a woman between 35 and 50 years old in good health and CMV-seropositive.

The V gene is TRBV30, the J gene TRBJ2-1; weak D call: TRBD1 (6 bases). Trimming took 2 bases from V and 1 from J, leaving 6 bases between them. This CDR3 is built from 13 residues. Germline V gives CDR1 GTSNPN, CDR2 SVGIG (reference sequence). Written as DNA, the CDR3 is TGTGCCTGGAGTAGGGGGTCCTACAATGAGCAGTTCTTC. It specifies CAWSRGSYNEQFF.

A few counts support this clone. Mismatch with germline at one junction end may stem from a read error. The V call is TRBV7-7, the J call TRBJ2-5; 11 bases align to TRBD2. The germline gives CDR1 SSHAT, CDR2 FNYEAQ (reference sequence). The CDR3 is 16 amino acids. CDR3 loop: CASSLAGGWARETQYF. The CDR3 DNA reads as TGTGCTAGCAGCTTAGCGGGGGGGTGGGCGAGGGAGACCCAGTACTTC. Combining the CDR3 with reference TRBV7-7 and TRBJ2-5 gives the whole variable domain GAGVSQSPRYKVTKRGQDVTLRCDPISSHATLYWYQQALGQGPEFLTYFNYEAQPDKSGLPSDRFSAERPEGSISTLTIQRTEQRDSAMYRCASSLAGGWARETQYFGPGTRLLVL.

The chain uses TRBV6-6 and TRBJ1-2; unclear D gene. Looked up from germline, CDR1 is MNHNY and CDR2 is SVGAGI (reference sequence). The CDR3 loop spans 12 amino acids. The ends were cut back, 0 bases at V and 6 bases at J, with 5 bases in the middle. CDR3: CASSYSLHGYTF. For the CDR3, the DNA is TGTGCCAGCAGTTACTCCCTACATGGCTACACCTTC.

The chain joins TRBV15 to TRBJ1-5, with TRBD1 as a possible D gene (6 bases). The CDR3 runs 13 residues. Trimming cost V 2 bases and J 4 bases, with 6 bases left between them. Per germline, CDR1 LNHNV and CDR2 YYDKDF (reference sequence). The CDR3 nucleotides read TGTGCCACCAGCAGACAGGGGAATCAGCCCCAGCATTTT. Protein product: CATSRQGNQPQHF. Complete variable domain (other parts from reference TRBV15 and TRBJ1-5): DAMVIQNPRYQVTQFGKPVTLSCSQTLNHNVMYWYQQKSSQAPKLLFHYYDKDFNNEADTPDNFQSRRPNTSFCFLDIRSPGLGDTAMYLCATSRQGNQPQHFGDGTRLSIL.

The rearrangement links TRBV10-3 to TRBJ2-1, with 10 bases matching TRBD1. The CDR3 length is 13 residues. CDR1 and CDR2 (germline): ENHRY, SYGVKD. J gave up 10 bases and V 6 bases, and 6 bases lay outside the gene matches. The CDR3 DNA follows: TGTGCCATCAGGACAGGGGGCATGAAGGAGCAGTTCTTC. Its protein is CAIRTGGMKEQFF.

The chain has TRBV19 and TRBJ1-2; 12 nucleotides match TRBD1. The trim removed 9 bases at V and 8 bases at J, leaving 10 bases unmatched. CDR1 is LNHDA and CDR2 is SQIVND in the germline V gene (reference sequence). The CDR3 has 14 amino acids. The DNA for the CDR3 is TGTGCCAGCGATCCGGGACAGGGGGCGGGGGGCTACACCTTC. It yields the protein CASDPGQGAGGYTF.

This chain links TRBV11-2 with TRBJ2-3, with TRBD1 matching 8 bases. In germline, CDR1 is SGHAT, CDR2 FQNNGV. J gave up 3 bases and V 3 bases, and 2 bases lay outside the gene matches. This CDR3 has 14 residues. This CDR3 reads CASSFGQGTDTQYF. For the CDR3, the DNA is TGTGCCAGCAGCTTCGGACAGGGTACAGATACGCAGTATTTT.

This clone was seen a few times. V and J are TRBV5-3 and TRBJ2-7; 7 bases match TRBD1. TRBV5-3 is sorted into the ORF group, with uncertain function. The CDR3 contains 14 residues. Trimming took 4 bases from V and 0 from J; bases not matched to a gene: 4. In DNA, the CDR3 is TGTGCCAGAAGCGAGGACAGGCACTCCTACGAGCAGTACTTC. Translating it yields CARSEDRHSYEQYF.

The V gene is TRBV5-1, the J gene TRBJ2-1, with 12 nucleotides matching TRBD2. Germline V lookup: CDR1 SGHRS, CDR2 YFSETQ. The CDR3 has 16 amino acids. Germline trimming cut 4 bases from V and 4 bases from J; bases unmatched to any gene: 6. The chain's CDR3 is CASSPETSGGYNEQFF. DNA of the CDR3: TGCGCCAGCAGCCCCGAGACTAGCGGGGGATACAATGAGCAGTTCTTC.

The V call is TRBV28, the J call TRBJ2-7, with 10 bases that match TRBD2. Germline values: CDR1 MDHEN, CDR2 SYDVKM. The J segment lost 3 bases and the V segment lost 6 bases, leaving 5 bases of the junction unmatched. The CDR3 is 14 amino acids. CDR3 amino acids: CASRYRLAGYEQYF. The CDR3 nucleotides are TGTGCCAGCAGGTACAGACTAGCGGGCTACGAGCAGTACTTC.

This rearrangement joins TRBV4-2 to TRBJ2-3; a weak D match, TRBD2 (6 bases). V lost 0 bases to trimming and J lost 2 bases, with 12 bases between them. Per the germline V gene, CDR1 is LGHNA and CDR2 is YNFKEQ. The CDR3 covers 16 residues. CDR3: CASSQDRLGNTDTQYF. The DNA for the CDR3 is TGTGCCAGCAGCCAAGATCGACTAGGGAACACAGATACGCAGTATTTT.

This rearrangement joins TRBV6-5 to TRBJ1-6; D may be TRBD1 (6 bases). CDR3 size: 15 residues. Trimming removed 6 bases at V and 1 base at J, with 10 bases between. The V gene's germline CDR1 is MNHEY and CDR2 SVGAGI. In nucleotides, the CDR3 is TGTGCCAGCAGATCACAGGGATCCTATAATTCACCCCTCCACTTT. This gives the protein CASRSQGSYNSPLHF.

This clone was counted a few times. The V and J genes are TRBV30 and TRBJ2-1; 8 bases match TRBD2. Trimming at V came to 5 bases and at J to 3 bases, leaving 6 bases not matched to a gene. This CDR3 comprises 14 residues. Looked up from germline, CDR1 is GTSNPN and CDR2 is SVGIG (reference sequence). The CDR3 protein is CAWGPGTSYNEQFF. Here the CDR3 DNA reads TGTGCCTGGGGACCCGGGACTAGCTACAATGAGCAGTTCTTC.

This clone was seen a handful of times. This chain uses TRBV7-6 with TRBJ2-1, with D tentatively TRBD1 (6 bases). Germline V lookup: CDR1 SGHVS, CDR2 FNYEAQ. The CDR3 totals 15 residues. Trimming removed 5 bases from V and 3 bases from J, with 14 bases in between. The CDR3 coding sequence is TGTGCCAGCAGCCCAACCCAGGGGTTCTACAATGAGCAGTTCTTC. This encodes CASSPTQGFYNEQFF.

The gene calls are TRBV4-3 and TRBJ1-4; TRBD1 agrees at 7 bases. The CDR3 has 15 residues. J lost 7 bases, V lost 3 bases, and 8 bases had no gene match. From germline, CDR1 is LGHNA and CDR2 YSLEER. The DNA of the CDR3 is TGCGCCAGCAGCCAGTTCAGACAGGGAGTTGAAAAACTGTTTTTT. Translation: CASSQFRQGVEKLFF.

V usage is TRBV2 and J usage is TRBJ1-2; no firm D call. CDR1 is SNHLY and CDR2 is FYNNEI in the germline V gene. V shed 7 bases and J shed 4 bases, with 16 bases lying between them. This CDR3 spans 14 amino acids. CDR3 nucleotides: TGTGCCAGCAATATCCTTCCCAGGCTCTATGGCTACACCTTC. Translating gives CASNILPRLYGYTF.

CDR3 DNA: TGTGCCACCAGCAGGGAGCGTTTAAACTCCTATAATTCACCCCTCCACTTT. Residues: CATSRERLNSYNSPLHF. The V gene is TRBV15, the J gene TRBJ1-6; D unclear. CDR3 size: 17 residues. V was pared by 3 bases and J by 0 bases, with 12 bases between. CDR1 is LNHNV and CDR2 is YYDKDF in the germline V gene (reference sequence).

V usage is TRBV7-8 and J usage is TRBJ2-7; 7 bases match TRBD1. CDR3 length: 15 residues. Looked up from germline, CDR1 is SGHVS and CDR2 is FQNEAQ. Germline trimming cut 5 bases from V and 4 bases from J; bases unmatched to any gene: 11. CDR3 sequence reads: CASSPSSGQIYEQYF. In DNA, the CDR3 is TGTGCCAGCAGCCCATCCTCGGGACAGATATACGAGCAGTACTTC.

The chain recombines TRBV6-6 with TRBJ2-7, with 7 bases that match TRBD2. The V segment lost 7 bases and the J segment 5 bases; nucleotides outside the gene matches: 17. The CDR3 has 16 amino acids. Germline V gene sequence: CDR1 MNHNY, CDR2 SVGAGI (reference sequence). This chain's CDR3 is CASTNRRGGSWNEQYF. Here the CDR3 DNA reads TGTGCCAGCACCAACCGGCGGGGCGGGAGTTGGAACGAGCAGTACTTC.

The CDR3 DNA is TGTGCCAGCAGCTTCTCGGGGGGGCCCAATGAGCAGTTCTTC. Its protein is CASSFSGGPNEQFF. The V and J genes are TRBV7-8 and TRBJ2-1, with 8 bases identical to TRBD2. V was pared by 3 bases and J by 6 bases, with 4 bases of the junction left unmatched. The V gene's germline CDR1 is SGHVS and CDR2 FQNEAQ. The CDR3 covers 14 residues. Full variable domain (rest looked up from reference TRBV7-8 and TRBJ2-1): GAGVSQSPRYKVAKRGQDVALRCDPISGHVSLFWYQQALGQGPEFLTYFQNEAQLDKSGLPSDRFFAERPEGSVSTLKIQRTQQEDSAVYLCASSFSGGPNEQFFGPGTRLTVL.

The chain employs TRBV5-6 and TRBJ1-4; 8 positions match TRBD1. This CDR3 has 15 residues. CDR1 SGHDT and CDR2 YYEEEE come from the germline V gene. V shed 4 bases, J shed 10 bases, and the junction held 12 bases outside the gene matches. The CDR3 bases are TGTGCCAGCAGCGCCACAGGTGGACAGGGTACAAAACTGTTTTTT. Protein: CASSATGGQGTKLFF.

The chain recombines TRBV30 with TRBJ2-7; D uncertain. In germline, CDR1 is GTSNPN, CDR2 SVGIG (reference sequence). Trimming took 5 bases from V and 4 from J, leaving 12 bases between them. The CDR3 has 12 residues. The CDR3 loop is CAWDRGPYEQYF. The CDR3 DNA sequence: TGTGCCTGGGACCGAGGCCCTTACGAGCAGTACTTC.

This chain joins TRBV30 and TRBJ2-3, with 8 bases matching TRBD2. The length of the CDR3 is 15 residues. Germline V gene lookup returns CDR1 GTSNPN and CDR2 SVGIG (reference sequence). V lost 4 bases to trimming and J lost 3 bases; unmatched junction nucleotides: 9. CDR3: CAWKLGGASTDTQYF. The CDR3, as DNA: TGTGCCTGGAAACTCGGGGGGGCAAGTACAGATACGCAGTATTTT.

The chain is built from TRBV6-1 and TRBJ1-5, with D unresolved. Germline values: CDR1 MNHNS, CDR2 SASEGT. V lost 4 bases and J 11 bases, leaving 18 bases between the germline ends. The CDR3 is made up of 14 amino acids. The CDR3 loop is CASSAGLLTRAQHF. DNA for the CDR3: TGTGCCAGCAGTGCAGGACTATTAACGAGGGCCCAGCATTTT.

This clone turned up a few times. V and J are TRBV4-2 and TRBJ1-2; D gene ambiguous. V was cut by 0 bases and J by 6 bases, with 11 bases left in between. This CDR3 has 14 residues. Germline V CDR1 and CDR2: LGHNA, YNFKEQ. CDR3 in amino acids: CASSQETPRDGYTF. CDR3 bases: TGTGCCAGCAGCCAAGAGACACCCCGTGATGGCTACACCTTC.

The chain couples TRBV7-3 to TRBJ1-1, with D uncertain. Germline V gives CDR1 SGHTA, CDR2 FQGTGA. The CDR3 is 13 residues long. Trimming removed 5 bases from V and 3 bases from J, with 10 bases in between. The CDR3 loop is CASSPRADTEAFF. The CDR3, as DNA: TGTGCCAGCAGCCCCCGCGCGGACACTGAAGCTTTCTTT.

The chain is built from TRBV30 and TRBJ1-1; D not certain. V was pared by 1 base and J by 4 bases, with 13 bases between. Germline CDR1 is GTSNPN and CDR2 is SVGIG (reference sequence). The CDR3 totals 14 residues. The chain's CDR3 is CAWSALTLATEAFF. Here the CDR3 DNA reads TGTGCCTGGAGTGCACTAACATTAGCCACTGAAGCTTTCTTT.